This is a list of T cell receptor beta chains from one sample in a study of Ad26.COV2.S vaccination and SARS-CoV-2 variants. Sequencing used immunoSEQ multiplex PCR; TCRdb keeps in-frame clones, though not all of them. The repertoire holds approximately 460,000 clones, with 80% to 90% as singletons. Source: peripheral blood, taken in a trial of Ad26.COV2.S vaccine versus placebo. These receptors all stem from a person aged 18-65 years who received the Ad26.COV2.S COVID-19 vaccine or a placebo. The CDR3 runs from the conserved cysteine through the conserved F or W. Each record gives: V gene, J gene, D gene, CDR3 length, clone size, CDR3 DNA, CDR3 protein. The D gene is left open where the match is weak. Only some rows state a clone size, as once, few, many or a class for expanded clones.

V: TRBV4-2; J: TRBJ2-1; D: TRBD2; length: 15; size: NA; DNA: TGTGCCAGCAGCCAAGAGACTAGCGGGATCAATGAGCAGTTCTTC; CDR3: CASSQETSGINEQFF
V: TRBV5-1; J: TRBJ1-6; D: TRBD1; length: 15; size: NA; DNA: TGCGCCAGCAGCACGGGGACAGGGGGCTACACACCCCTCCACTTT; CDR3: CASSTGTGGYTPLHF
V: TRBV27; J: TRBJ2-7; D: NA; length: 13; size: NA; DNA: TGTGCCAGCAGGAGCGGAGCTAACTACGAGCAGTACTTC; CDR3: CASRSGANYEQYF
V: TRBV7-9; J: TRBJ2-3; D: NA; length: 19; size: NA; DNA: TGTGCCAGCAGCTCCCGGCCCACAGGGAACCCTTTTAGCACAGATACGCAGTATTTT; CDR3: CASSSRPTGNPFSTDTQYF
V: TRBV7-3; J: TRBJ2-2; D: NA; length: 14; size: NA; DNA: TGTGCCAGCAGCAACCCTCAGCGAGCCGGGGAGCTGTTTTTT; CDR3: CASSNPQRAGELFF
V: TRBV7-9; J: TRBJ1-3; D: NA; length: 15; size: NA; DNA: TGTGCCAGCAGCTTAGTACAGGGTAGTGGAAACACCATATATTTT; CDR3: CASSLVQGSGNTIYF
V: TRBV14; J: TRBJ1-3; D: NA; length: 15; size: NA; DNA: TGTGCCAGCAGCCAAGACGGCAGGGCCGGAAACACCATATATTTT; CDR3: CASSQDGRAGNTIYF
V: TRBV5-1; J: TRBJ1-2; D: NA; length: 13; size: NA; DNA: TGCGCCAGCGGCGGGACTGCGAACTATGGCTACACCTTC; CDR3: CASGGTANYGYTF
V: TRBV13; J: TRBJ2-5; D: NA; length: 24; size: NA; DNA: TGTGCCAGCAGCAGAGAAAATGCTGGACAGGGATATGTGAGCGGGAGCGCCATGGAAGAGACCCAGTACTTC; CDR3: CASSRENAGQGYVSGSAMEETQYF
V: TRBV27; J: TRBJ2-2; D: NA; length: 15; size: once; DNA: TGTGCCAGCAGTTTATTCGGGGAAAACACCGGGGAGCTGTTTTTT; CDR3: CASSLFGENTGELFF
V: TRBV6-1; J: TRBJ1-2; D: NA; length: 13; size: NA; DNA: TGTGCCAGCAGTGAGCACAGGCTTGGTGGCTACACCTTC; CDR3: CASSEHRLGGYTF
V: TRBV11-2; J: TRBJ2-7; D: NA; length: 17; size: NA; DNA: TGTGCCAGCAGCCCAGGGGGGAGCGGGAGTTGGACCTACGAGCAGTACTTC; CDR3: CASSPGGSGSWTYEQYF
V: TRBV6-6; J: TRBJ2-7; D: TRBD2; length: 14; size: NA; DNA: TGTGCCAGCAGACAGAGCGGGAGGAACGGCGAGCAGTACTTC; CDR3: CASRQSGRNGEQYF
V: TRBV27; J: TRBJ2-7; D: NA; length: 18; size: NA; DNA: TGTGCCAGCAGTTTATCTTTTTCTATGGGCGGTGAGTCCTACGAGCAGTACTTC; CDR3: CASSLSFSMGGESYEQYF
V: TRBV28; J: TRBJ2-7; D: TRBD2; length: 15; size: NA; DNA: TGTGCCAGCAGTCCGAACGACGAGCGGGGCTACGAGCAGTACTTC; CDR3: CASSPNDERGYEQYF
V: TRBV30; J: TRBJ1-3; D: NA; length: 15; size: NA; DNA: TGTGCCTGGAGTGCGGAGGCTTTCACTGGGTCCACCATATATTTT; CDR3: CAWSAEAFTGSTIYF
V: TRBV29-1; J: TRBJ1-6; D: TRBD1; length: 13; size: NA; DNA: TGCAGCGTCTCGGACAGGGGAGACTCACCCCTCCACTTT; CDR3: CSVSDRGDSPLHF
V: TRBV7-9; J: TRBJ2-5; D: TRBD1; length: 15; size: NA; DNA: TGTGCCAGCAGCCCCGGGACAGGGGTGGTGGAGACCCAGTACTTC; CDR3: CASSPGTGVVETQYF
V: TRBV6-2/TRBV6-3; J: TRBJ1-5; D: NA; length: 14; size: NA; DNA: TGTGCCAGCAGTTACGGAACGAGAGATCAGCCCCAGCATTTT; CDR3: CASSYGTRDQPQHF
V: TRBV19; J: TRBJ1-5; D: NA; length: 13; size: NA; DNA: TGTGCCAGTAAGGGGATTAGCAATCAGCCCCAGCATTTT; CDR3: CASKGISNQPQHF
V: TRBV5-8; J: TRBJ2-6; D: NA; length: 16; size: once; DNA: TGTGCCAGCAGCTTGCGTAGGGGCTCTGGGGCCAACGTCCTGACTTTC; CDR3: CASSLRRGSGANVLTF
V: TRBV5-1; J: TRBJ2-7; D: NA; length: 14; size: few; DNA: TGCGCCAGCAGCCCGCGGGACTGGGGCTACGAGCAGTACTTC; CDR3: CASSPRDWGYEQYF
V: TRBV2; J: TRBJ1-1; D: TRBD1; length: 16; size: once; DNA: TGTGCCAGCAGACGACAGGGGGCTGTAGATATCACTGAAGCTTTCTTT; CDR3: CASRRQGAVDITEAFF
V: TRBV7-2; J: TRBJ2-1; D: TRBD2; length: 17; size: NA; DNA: TGTGCCAGCAGCTTAGCGCTACTAGCGGGAGCAGACCTTGAGCAGTTCTTC; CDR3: CASSLALLAGADLEQFF